This entry is about one TCR beta chain. Assay used: immunoSEQ multiplex PCR; TCRdb lists only in-frame clones, some missing. The sample contains hundreds of thousands of clones, 85% to 90% of which appear only once. These data are taken from a study of blood T cell repertoires in COVID-19. Germline CDR1 is MGHRA and CDR2 is YSYEKL. V trimming: 4 bases; J trimming: 9 bases; junction bases outside the gene matches: 14. The CDR3 has 16 amino acids. This receptor was obtained from a woman aged 45-59 years who had recovered from COVID-19. Sample: PBMCs or T cells enriched from blood (not recorded which). The chain uses TRBV4-1 and TRBJ2-1; the match to TRBD2 covers 8 bases. CDR3 DNA sequence: TGCGCCAGCAGCCCGCGAGCGGGAGTGGGACAATTTGAGCAGTTCTTC. Its translation is CASSPRAGVGQFEQFF.